What follows is one T cell receptor (beta chain) and its context. The data were produced by immunoSEQ multiplex PCR, yet TCRdb's version contains in-frame clones alone and is incomplete. The profile covers about 280,000 clones, with 75% to 90% appearing a single time and around 13% taken by the ten largest. The data derive from a study of blood T cell repertoires in COVID-19. This CDR3 spans 13 amino acids. Germline V CDR1 and CDR2: SGHRS, YFSETQ. Trimming removed 3 bases at V and 5 bases at J, with 12 bases between. The receptor was derived from a woman between 70 and 85 years old with COVID-19, enrolled during active disease. The material sequenced was peripheral blood. The V call is TRBV5-1, the J call TRBJ2-7; a weak D match, TRBD2 (6 bases). The CDR3 sequence: CASSWEAGNEQYF. The CDR3 DNA follows: TGCGCCAGCAGCTGGGAGGCAGGGAACGAGCAGTACTTC. Looking up the rest from reference TRBV5-1 and TRBJ2-7 gives the full variable domain: KAGVTQTPRYLIKTRGQQVTLSCSPISGHRSVSWYQQTPGQGLQFLFEYFSETQRNKGNFPGRFSGRQFSNSRSEMNVSTLELGDSALYLCASSWEAGNEQYFGPGTRLTVT.